This T cell receptor beta chain emerged from a study of T cells and copy number aberrations in small-cell lung cancer. Findings of the study overall: Compared with adjacent lung tissue, tumors had lower T-cell richness and clonality and non-significantly lower density.

No donor received chemotherapy or radiotherapy before surgery, nor immunotherapy before or after it. Adjacent normal lung was taken at least 2 cm from tumor. Regarding this clone: The antigen remains unidentified.

Profiled with immunoSEQ multiplex PCR; TCRdb holds only in-frame clones, not every one. The repertoire holds thousands of clones, roughly 76% seen once, with 9.4% in the top ten. The CDR3 sequence is 14 residues long. Germline CDR1 is SGHRS and CDR2 is YFSETQ. The V end was cut by 5 bases, the J end by 3 bases, with 15 bases between. The receptor was isolated from a woman between 65 and 79 years old with small cell lung cancer. Some clones in this sample may be carry-over from other donors' samples. The chain links TRBV5-1 to TRBJ2-7; D might be TRBD1 (6 bases). Material for sequencing was normal tissue next to the tumor. The CDR3 DNA sequence: TGCGCCAGCAGTCCGGGACAAATAATCTACGAGCAGTACTTC. This translates into CASSPGQIIYEQYF.